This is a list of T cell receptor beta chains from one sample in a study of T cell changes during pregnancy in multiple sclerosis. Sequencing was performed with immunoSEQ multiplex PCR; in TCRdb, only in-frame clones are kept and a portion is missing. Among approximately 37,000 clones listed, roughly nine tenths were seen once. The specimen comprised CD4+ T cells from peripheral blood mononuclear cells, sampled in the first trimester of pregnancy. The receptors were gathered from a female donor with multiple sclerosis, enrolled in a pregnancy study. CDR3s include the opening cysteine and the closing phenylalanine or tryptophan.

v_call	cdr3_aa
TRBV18	CASSPASAISGNTIYF
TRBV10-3	CAIRPGQGVDEQYF
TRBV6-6	CASSYSGDTGELFF
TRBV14	CASSQAGLAGETQYF
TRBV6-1	CASSEGATSTDTQYF
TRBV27	CASSSGQGLEGTIYF
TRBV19	CASTPGQGFSYEQYF
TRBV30	CAWRKSSGIQYF
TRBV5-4	CASSPAGGRSGELFF
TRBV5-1	CASSWVGLAGGGEQFF
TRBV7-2	CASSSGGTLYNEQFF
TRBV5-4	CASSSFVGGPLGGELFF
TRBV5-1	CASNPTAESTDTQYF
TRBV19	CASSLGIAERYQETQYF
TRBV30	CAWMGTGGYEQYF
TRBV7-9	CASSSYPGYGYTF
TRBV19	CASSRTGFVDTEAFF
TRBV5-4	CASSLGDSTHNYGYTF
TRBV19	CASSGTGGSQPQHF
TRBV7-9	CASSWPTGKNIQYF
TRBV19	CASRQTSGSIYNEQFF
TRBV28	CASSFETGGRNQPQHF
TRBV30	CAWSVRRDRPLGYTF
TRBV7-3	CASSLKVGAGPDTQYF
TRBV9	CASSVAGSGNEQFF
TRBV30	CAWSIKEYNSPLHF
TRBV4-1	CASSQRTRNEQFF
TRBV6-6	CATPKEEGRPLDGYTF
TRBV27	CASSPGTGKIDYGYTF
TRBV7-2	CASSPVGGRENEQYF
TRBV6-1	CASSVLPINYGYTF
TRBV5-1	CASSLGEGGYEQYF
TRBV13	CASSLGLGVTDTQYF
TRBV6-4	CASSDSSRRESTDTQYF
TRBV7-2	CASSPEPGLAGTDEQFF
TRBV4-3	CASSLWVAEETQYF
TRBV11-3	CASSLDTNNEQFF
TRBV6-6	CASETSGTDTQYF
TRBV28	CASSPRRGGRENEQFF
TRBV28	CASGSLNYGYTF
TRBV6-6	CATARQGANTGELFF
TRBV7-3	CASSTQGAGSKGYTF